This TCR beta chain was profiled in a study of regulatory T cells in long-lasting Graves disease. Study information: Duration of antithyroid drug therapy among newly diagnosed Graves' patients was under 3 months.

V gave up 8 bases and J gave up 5 bases, with 21 bases separating them. Germline V gene data show CDR1 as SNHLY and CDR2 as FYNNEI. The CDR3 loop spans 15 amino acids. This clonotype was seen at least ten times. Its specificity is not known. For TCR beta, libraries came from iRepertoire HTBI primers and Arm-PCR of CDR3 regions. TCRdb called the multiplex PCR reads again in MiXCR, with one record for every CDR3 protein. The sample shows 350,000 to 550,000 distinct CDR3 sequences, about 16% of them seen only once. Findings of the study overall: Whereas 966 public clonotypes were shared by new patients, persistent patients shared more, at 2,741.

As to time point: newly diagnosed GD, antithyroid drugs for less than 3 months. From RNA extracted from PBMCs, the TCR library was made. The data were also submitted as part of a second study, on T cells in Graves' hyperthyroidism and ophthalmopathy.

J is TRBJ1-2 and V is TRBV2, with D possibly TRBD1 on 6 matching bases. The starting material was peripheral blood mononuclear cells (PBMCs), obtained at new diagnosis, from a patient treated with antithyroid drugs. The sequence was obtained from a woman aged 25 to 39 with Graves disease. CDR3 coding DNA: TGTGCCAGCCAGTTCGAGGGGGGCGCGGGGTATGGCTACACCTTC. Residues: CASQFEGGAGYGYTF.